This T cell receptor beta chain was captured by sequencing in a study of cytomegalovirus exposure and HLA in healthy donors (dated by TCRdb to 2016 to 2017). Background on the whole study: An earlier analysis of under 600 of the donors reported about 250 Gb of sequence data and 117 million unique TCR beta sequences from around 200 million T cells. About 320 gigabases of sequencing data and approximately 80 million unique TCR sequences were included in an early release covering 500 to 750 HLA-typed donors. The genetic ancestry cluster associated with self-reported Caucasian donors included 65% to 90% of the approximately 430 genotyped donors. The study aimed to test whether cataloging public T cell receptors could reveal signatures of past pathogen exposure. The T cell repertoires of 550 to 850 subjects were profiled by immunosequencing and related to cytomegalovirus serostatus. A separate validation cohort of roughly 130 different subjects was used in addition to the approximately 700-subject first cohort. To predict cytomegalovirus infection status, the study brought together high-throughput TCR immunosequencing, statistical association of individual TCRs with disease status, and machine learning. In a later analysis, previously published TCR beta repertoires from hundreds of donors were re-analyzed and high-resolution HLA genotyping was added so that TCR occurrence patterns could be studied. Rather than using new phenotypic data, the later analysis identified candidate immune exposures from TCR beta sequences and from how often those sequences occurred across donors. In an earlier analysis of 587 of the donors, high-throughput TCR beta sequencing was used to judge whether each TCR beta V gene segment behaved as functional or pseudogenic. Donor age, sex, ethnicity and CMV serostatus were compiled alongside the repertoire data. In a later genetic analysis, genome-wide SNP genotypes for about 55% of the roughly 700 donors were used, and that subset was treated as a discovery cohort. Every repertoire in the discovery cohort had been generated on one and the same sequencing platform. Class I and class II HLA loci were covered by the typing at four-digit resolution. The number of donors typed differed by locus, with 629-630 for A, B, C, DRB1 and DQB1, around 560 for DQA1, about 610 for DPA1, and about 450 for DPB1. A handful of DR-DQ haplotypes were handled as single units for association and clustering because linkage in the cohort was strong. Across under 500 genotyped donors of the cohort, an average of roughly 250,000 unique TCR beta nucleotide sequences per donor were sequenced, and 15% to 20% of those sequences were non-productive. The research as a whole found: Cytomegalovirus status was reported to be diagnosed by the classifier with high specificity and sensitivity in both the original and validation cohorts. Linkage disequilibrium might explain the correlated functional status among segregating V segments, but an unknown experimental factor could not be excluded. A total of some 180 TCR beta chains were listed by the study as associated with cytomegalovirus. A further reported finding was that TCR beta sequences accurately predicted the HLA-A and HLA-B alleles for most subjects in the first cohort. Some IMGT-functional V segments, including TRBV6-2 and TRBV6-3, could not be told apart with the 87-base-pair reads, so those segments were excluded. An association between a missense DCLRE1C variant and V-gene and J-gene trimming of TCR beta chains was found in a later genetic analysis and replicated in an independent cohort. A later analysis associated about 17,000 TCR beta sequences with specific HLA alleles at a false discovery rate of 0.05. Most CMV-associated TCR beta chains appeared to be HLA-restricted in a later analysis, and the HLA associations seemed to be driven largely by CMV exposure. Because counts were too low, about 18 rarely observed V segments, including chromosome 9 orphons, were left out of the earlier analysis of some 640 of the donors. The authors suggested that the approach could potentially be generalized to other disease states and immunological phenotypes. In a later analysis, TCR association rates were found to vary across HLA loci, with the most associated TCRs seen for DRB1 alleles and the fewest for HLA-C alleles. For the cohort, immune exposure information was limited to CMV serostatus. In a later analysis, HLA-associated TCR beta chains were found to be more clonally expanded and to have lower generation probabilities than equally common non-associated chains. A cluster of highly shared sequence variants was judged likely to represent a technical artifact of the sequencing pipeline. Presence/absence analyses assumed roughly uniform sequencing depth across donors, an assumption that may not hold. In vitro tests confirmed that a few of the cytomegalovirus-associated TCR beta chains recognize cytomegalovirus antigens. In an earlier analysis of some 500 of the donors, most TCR beta V segments were observed in productive rearrangements about 87% or about 30% of the time, broadly matching IMGT annotations. While some public TCRs were present in many individuals, most TCR sequences turned up only very rarely across donors. Because HLA typing was unavailable for some donors at each locus, only the typed subset was used in association tests. This cohort had only TCR beta chains sequenced, and the lack of alpha or paired-chain data limited which features could be detected. When HLA alleles, especially DR and DQ, strongly co-occurred, TCR associations were difficult to assign to individual alleles. Compared with the approximately 720-donor mean, donors in an Asian-associated ancestry cluster had fewer N-insertions in productive TCRs, according to a later genetic analysis. According to a later analysis, parvovirus B19, influenza, CMV and Epstein-Barr virus appeared linked to several top co-occurrence clusters.

The cohort was made up of approximately 670 healthy bone marrow donors. At the time of sampling, every cohort member was nominally healthy, though immune exposures that went unrecorded were likely present. The donor was CMV seropositive and was included in the group of approximately 300 seropositive cohort members. Each donor provided a peripheral blood sample, and peripheral blood mononuclear cells were used for TCR beta sequencing. The Qiagen DNeasy Blood Extraction Kit was used to extract genomic DNA from the blood cell samples. The library was obtained by the immunoSEQ multiplex PCR assay. A mixture of 60 forward primers for TCR Vbeta segments and 13 reverse primers for TCR Jbeta segments was used in the multiplex PCR. A multiplex PCR assay on genomic DNA amplified the CDR3 region of rearranged TCR beta genes. Amplified TCR beta libraries were sequenced as 87-base-pair reads on the Illumina HiSeq System. Per the original workflow: A later analysis tallied 75 million to 95 million unique TCR beta chains across the 650 to 750 repertoires, and approximately 12 million of those chains were shared by two or more donors. Raw reads were error-corrected and collapsed into unique sequences with a nearest-neighbor algorithm that merged closely related sequences to remove PCR and sequencing errors. CDR3 sequences were aligned to IMGT reference sequences to assign V, D and J gene segments. For a sequence to be retained, a match of at least six nucleotides was required to both a V gene segment and a J gene segment. A rearrangement counted as productive if the CDR3 had no stop codons and remained in frame with V and J, and every other rearrangement counted as non-productive. Following IMGT convention, CDR3 was defined as the stretch from the second conserved V-encoded cysteine up to the conserved J-encoded phenylalanine. The earlier analysis of roughly 590 of the donors excluded sequences that lacked an unambiguous match to a single V gene segment. An earlier analysis of 500 to 700 of the donors classified V segments as functional when productive rearrangements were above 56.7% and as segregating when the standard deviation between donors was above 5%. To diagnose cytomegalovirus status from the catalog of TCR beta chain sequences, a statistical classification framework was built. V and J gene assignment, in a later analysis, came from comparing TCR nucleotide sequences with IMGT/GENE-DB human TR gene sequences. In a later analysis, CDR3 sequences and most-parsimonious VDJ recombination scenarios were assigned using the TCRdist pipeline. A later analysis defined each TCR beta chain by its CDR3 amino acid sequence plus V-gene family, and excluded reads lacking a unique V-gene family. As a way to deal with suspected cross-contamination and a sequencing artifact, a later analysis dropped hundreds of nucleotide sequences that were highly shared and had low generation probability. For each public chain, a later analysis derived a clonal expansion index from normalized ranks of inferred template counts within each repertoire. A later analysis computed generation probabilities with a VDJ recombination model fitted to out-of-frame rearrangements, and checked the results against IGoR. In a later analysis, TCR-TCR, TCR-HLA and TCR-CMV co-occurrence was scored with hypergeometric tests, and a repertoire-size bias correction was applied to TCR pairs. In a later analysis, false discovery rates were estimated by permuting HLA or CMV assignments 20 times. In a later analysis, co-occurring TCRs were grouped using DBSCAN, with TCRdist sequence similarity added in when clustering inside HLA-allele-positive subsets. Repertoires with fewer than 30,000 or more than 120,000 public chains, plus five repertoires with anomalous nucleotide sharing, were excluded from co-occurrence clustering. In TCRdb, the immuneACCESS table is reduced to in-frame sequences with V and J assigned. These tables do not hold every clone; where another copy was compared, an unresolved V gene accounts for under half, and the others remain unexplained. The D gene and trimming were derived from the DNA, and the V and J assignments and clone size from that table. The table for this sample lists some 110,000 clones; 70% of them were counted only once. The ten most abundant clones make up 8% to 9.5% of the sample.

V sheds 2 bases and J sheds 9 bases, leaving 13 bases between their ends. The germline V gene (reference sequence) gives CDR1 as WNHNN and CDR2 as SYGVQD. CDR3 length: 13 amino acids, cysteine to phenylalanine. Only CDR3 DNA remains: 39 bases, in frame from the first base. This clone was observed once. Its antigen has not been determined. Base qualities are missing; no much larger clone stands one base away. Sample: PBMCs. The sequence was obtained from a man aged 30 to 45 in good health and CMV-seropositive. This sequence uses TRBV10-1 and TRBJ1-1; the D segment could be TRBD1, given 5 matching bases. The base sequence is TGCGCCAGCAGTGAGGTGGGGGGGTCCCAAGCTTTCTTT. It specifies CASSEVGGSQAFF.